This entry concerns a single T cell receptor (beta chain). Its specificity is not known. The sample belongs to a study of T-cell reconstitution after alpha-beta-depleted transplantation in children. Regarding the study as a whole: Newly produced T cells mostly accounted for T-cell counts and diversity one year post-transplant.

Preparation of the TCRbeta library was carried out with unique molecular identifiers. TCRdb reanalysed the PCR reads using MiXCR and keeps one entry per CDR3 protein. In the table there are some 130,000 distinct CDR3 sequences, 8.5% to 10% of which are singletons. The germline V and J ends were trimmed by 7 bases and 7 bases, with 14 bases remaining between them. This CDR3 has 12 residues. This receptor was taken from a girl younger than two who had a stem cell transplant for combined immunodeficiency, so the T cells may come from the graft donor. This chain uses TRBV12-3 or TRBV12-4 with TRBJ2-7; perhaps TRBD1 as D (7 bases). Sequences were derived from PBMCs, mostly from graft donor cells, sampled 180 days after TCRalphabeta/CD19-depleted stem cell transplant. This CDR3 reads CASTNRGGEQYF. CDR3 in DNA: TGTGCCAGCACGAACAGGGGAGGTGAGCAGTACTTC.